These 4 T cell receptor beta chains came from one sample sequenced in a study of cytomegalovirus exposure and HLA in healthy donors. The primer mix had 60 Vbeta and 13 Jbeta primers. Clones were sequenced by immunoSEQ multiplex PCR, and TCRdb holds only the in-frame ones, with some missing. Altogether some 150,000 clones are present, 87% being singletons, with the ten largest covering over 0.8%. The sequenced material came from PBMCs. These receptors came from a woman aged 25 to 39 in good health and CMV-seronegative.

The rearrangement uses TRBV9 and TRBJ2-7; TRBD1 aligns across 8 bases. V gave up 4 bases and J gave up 4 bases; unmatched junction bases: 7. CDR3 length: 14 amino acids. Germline-derived CDR1 and CDR2 are SGDLS and YYNGEE. Here the CDR3 DNA reads TGTGCCAGCAGCCCCGGACAGGGTAGATACGAGCAGTACTTC. It translates to CASSPGQGRYEQYF.

CDR3 in amino acids: CASSIPGTGDNGYTF. CDR3 in DNA: TGCGCCAGCAGCATCCCGGGGACAGGGGACAATGGCTACACCTTC. The chain combines TRBV5-1 with TRBJ1-2, with 10 bases that match TRBD1. From germline, CDR1 is SGHRS and CDR2 YFSETQ. The CDR3 is 15 residues long. Trimming at V came to 4 bases and at J to 6 bases, leaving 9 bases not matched to a gene. Filled out from reference TRBV5-1 and TRBJ1-2, the complete variable domain reads KAGVTQTPRYLIKTRGQQVTLSCSPISGHRSVSWYQQTPGQGLQFLFEYFSETQRNKGNFPGRFSGRQFSNSRSEMNVSTLELGDSALYLCASSIPGTGDNGYTFGSGTRLTVV.

The CDR3 coding sequence is TGTGCCAGCAGCCAGTTCGGGGGCTACGAGCAGTACTTC. This sequence encodes CASSQFGGYEQYF. V gene TRBV14 combines with J gene TRBJ2-7, with D perhaps TRBD2 (6 bases). CDR3 size: 13 residues. Trimming cost V 3 bases and J 3 bases, with 9 bases left between them. Germline-derived CDR1 and CDR2 are SGHDN and FVKESK.

This clone was seen a handful of times. The rearrangement joins TRBV6-1 to TRBJ1-1; no firm D call. The germline V and J ends were trimmed by 6 bases and 2 bases, with 7 bases remaining between them. Per the germline V gene, CDR1 is MNHNS and CDR2 is SASEGT. The CDR3 runs to 12 residues. Here the CDR3 reads CASRQLNTEAFF. CDR3 DNA: TGTGCCAGCAGACAGCTCAACACTGAAGCTTTCTTT.